The entry below describes one T cell receptor beta chain. It lacks a known antigen. No base quality information exists; no much larger clone differs at one position. The data derive from a study of shared clonotypes between healthy human individuals (dated by TCRdb to 2018 to 2020). Regarding the research as a whole: The cohort included a few men and a couple of women between 18 and 49 years of age. To estimate repertoire size and how much clonotypes are shared between individuals, the study performed deep sequencing of blood TCR repertoires from roughly five healthy adults. Different laboratories and diverse techniques were used to prepare libraries and sequence TCR repertoires, to increase sequencing depth and limit assay-specific biases. Between about 0.9 and 8.9 billion PBMCs per donor were obtained by leukapheresis. For each donor, CD4 naive and CD4 memory were each given three plates, CD8 naive was given two plates, and CD8 memory was given one plate.

Donors were healthy HIV-negative adults with no recently reported acute infections or vaccinations. Every donor was a Caucasian adult living in Nashville, Tennessee, USA. CD4+ T cells were enriched through magnetic negative selection, after which naive cells were positively selected on CD45RA and the remaining negative fraction served as the memory subset. Blood was obtained by leukapheresis, after which PBMCs were separated by Ficoll-Histopaque density gradient centrifugation and cryopreserved in liquid nitrogen vapor phase. Purity and quantity of every magnetically sorted T cell population were checked by analytical flow cytometry. Each sorted fraction had its genomic DNA isolated and then quantified by UV absorbance on a Nanodrop 2000c. Using the deep immunoSEQ assay, multiplex PCR amplified TCR CDR3 regions from genomic DNA. Extracted genomic DNA from each cell subset was spread evenly across all wells of several immunoSEQ 96-well plates, with each plate serving as a replicate. Each replicate PCR for sorted subsets received around 0.2 ug genomic DNA, equal to 30,000 or so T cell genomes. Purified libraries were measured with a Qubit 3.0 fluorometer, size-checked on a Bioanalyzer 2100, and measured again with the KAPA Library Quantification kit. Every immunoSEQ 96-well plate was sequenced on a separate single-read 150-cycle Illumina NextSeq 550 flow cell. The authors' analysis ran thus. The immunoSEQ output contained only junctional sequences without quality scores, so filtering could not match that applied to full-length reads. Sequences were annotated with PyIR, a Python wrapper for IgBLAST v1.9, and V/J genes and CDR3 were assigned using IMGT germline references. Reads with weak V/J assignments (E-value above 1e-6), missing CDR3, stop codons, out-of-frame junctions, or ambiguous translated residues were removed. A V3J clonotype was defined by an identical inferred V gene, J gene, and CDR3 amino acid sequence. Percentage overlap between repertoires was calculated by dividing the number of shared unique clonotypes by the size of the smaller repertoire. Richness of each repertoire was evaluated using RTK rarefaction, the Chao1 estimator, and Recon v2.1 estimates of unobserved clonotypes. OLGA was used to compute generation probabilities for all TCRbeta clonotypes that the gDNA method yielded from a few donors. TCRdb provides this immuneACCESS table in a form limited to in-frame rearrangements. Some clones are lacking; in checked studies, under half of them reflect an unresolved V gene, and why the rest are absent is not known. From that table come the V and J calls and clone size; the DNA was used to work out D and trimming. This sample lists 2 million to 2.5 million clones; 80% to 95% were detected once. The ten top clones hold about 0.37% of the sample.

General study outcomes and caveats: Sampling was restricted to blood, and TCR repertoires in tissues likely differ from the TCR repertoires found in blood. Across four donors, about 4.5% of naive CD4, around 3.5% of naive CD8, 2.3% of memory CD4, and roughly 0.41% of memory CD8 clonotypes were shared. Naive subsets generally had larger estimated clonotype richness than memory subsets did. Pairwise subsampling led to the expectation that sequencing depth would affect the degree of clonotype sharing among donors. Because the study included only a small number of donors, the genetic and exposure-history diversity represented was limited. Even with the large sequencing depth, rarefaction of the sorted-subset datasets indicated that sequencing was incomplete. Clonotypes shared by all four sorted-subset donors showed higher generation probabilities than non-shared clonotypes.

The CDR3, from cysteine to phenylalanine, totals 14 residues. The read is trimmed to its CDR3 DNA, 42 bases read in frame from base 1. The germline V gene gives CDR1 as MNHEY and CDR2 as SVGAGI. Trimmed from V: 6 bases; trimmed from J: 3 bases; junction bases lacking a gene match: 6. The receptor was isolated from a man aged 18 to 29 in good health. Some clones in this sample may be carry-over from other donors' samples. Sequenced sample: naive CD4+ T cells from PBMCs. The sample's cell subset or site label, decoded: CD45RA+ positively selected. The chain is made from TRBV6-5 and TRBJ2-7; the central 9 bases match TRBD2. The CDR3: CASRNGLANYEQYF. The nucleotide sequence reads TGTGCCAGCAGGAACGGACTAGCGAACTACGAGCAGTACTTC.